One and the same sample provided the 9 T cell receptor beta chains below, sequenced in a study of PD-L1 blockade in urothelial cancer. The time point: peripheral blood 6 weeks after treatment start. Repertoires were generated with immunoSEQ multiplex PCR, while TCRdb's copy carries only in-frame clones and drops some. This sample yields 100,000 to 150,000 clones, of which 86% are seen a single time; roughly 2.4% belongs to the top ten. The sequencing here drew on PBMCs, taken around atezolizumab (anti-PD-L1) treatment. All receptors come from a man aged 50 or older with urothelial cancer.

The CDR3 spells CASSPGGATNEKLFF. The CDR3 DNA reads TGCGCCAGCAGTCCAGGGGGCGCGACTAATGAAAAACTGTTTTTT. V is TRBV5-1 and J is TRBJ1-4, with 8 bases identical to TRBD1. CDR1 SGHRS and CDR2 YFSETQ come from the germline V gene. There are 15 residues in the CDR3. The V segment lost 5 bases and the J segment 2 bases; nucleotides outside the gene matches: 5.

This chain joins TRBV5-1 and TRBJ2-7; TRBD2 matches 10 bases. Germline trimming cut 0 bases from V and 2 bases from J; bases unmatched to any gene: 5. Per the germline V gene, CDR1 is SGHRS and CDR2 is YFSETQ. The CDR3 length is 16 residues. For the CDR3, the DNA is TGCGCCAGCAGCTTGGCTAGCGGGAGCATCACCTACGAGCAGTACTTC. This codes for CASSLASGSITYEQYF.

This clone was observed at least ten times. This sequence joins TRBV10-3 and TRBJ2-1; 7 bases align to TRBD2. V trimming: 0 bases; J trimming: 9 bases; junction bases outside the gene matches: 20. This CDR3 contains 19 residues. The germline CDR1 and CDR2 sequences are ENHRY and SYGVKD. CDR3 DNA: TGTGCCATCAGTGAGTCAGCCCCACTAGCGCGCTCGCAAAGGGGTGAGCAGTTCTTC. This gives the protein CAISESAPLARSQRGEQFF.

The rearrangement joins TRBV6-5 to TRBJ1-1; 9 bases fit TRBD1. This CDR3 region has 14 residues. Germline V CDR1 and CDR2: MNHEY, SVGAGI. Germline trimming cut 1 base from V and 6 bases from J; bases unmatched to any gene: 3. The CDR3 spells CASSYYTGGSEAFF. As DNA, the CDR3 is TGTGCCAGCAGTTACTACACAGGGGGCTCTGAAGCTTTCTTT.

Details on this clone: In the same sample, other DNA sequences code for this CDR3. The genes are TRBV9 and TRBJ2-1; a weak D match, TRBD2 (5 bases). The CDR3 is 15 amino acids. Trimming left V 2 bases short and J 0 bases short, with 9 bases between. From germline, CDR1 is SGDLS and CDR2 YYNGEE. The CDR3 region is CASSVSGISYNEQFF. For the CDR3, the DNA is TGTGCCAGCAGCGTCTCGGGGATCTCCTACAATGAGCAGTTCTTC.

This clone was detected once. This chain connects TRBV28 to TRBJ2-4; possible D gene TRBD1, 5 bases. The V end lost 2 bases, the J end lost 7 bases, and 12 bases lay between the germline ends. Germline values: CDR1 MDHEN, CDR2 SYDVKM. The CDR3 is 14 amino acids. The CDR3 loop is CASSLMGRGNIQYF. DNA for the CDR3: TGTGCCAGCAGTTTAATGGGTAGGGGTAACATTCAGTACTTC.

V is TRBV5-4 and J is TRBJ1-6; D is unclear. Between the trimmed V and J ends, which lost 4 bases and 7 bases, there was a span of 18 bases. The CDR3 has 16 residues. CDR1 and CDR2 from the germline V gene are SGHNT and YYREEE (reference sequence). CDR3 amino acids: CASSEHNYLGNSPLHF. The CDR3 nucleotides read TGTGCCAGCAGCGAGCACAACTATCTTGGCAATTCACCCCTCCACTTT.

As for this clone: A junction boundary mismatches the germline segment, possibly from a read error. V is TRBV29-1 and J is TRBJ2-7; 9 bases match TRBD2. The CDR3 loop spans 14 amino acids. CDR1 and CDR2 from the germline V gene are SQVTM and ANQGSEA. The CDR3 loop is CSVEVAGEQREQYF. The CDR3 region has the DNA TGCAGCGTGGAAGTAGCGGGAGAACAGAGGGAGCAGTACTTC.

CDR3 nucleotides: TGTGCCAGCAGTTTGTTCGGGAGGGATACGCAGTATTTT. Protein product: CASSLFGRDTQYF. The rearrangement joins TRBV28 to TRBJ2-3, with 7 positions matching TRBD2. CDR3 length: 13 residues. Per germline, CDR1 MDHEN and CDR2 SYDVKM. With 3 bases clipped from V and 6 bases from J, the junction kept 3 bases outside the gene matches.